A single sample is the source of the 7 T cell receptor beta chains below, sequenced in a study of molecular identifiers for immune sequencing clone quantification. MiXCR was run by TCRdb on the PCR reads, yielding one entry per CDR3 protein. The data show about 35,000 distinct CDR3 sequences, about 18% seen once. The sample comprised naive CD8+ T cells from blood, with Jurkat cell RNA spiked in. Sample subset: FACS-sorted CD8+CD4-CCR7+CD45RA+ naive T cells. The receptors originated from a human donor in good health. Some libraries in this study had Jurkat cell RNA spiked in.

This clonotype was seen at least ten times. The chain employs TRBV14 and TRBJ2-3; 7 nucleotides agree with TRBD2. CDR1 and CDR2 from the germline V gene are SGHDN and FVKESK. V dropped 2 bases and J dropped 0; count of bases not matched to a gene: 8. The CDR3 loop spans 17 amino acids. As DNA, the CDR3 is TGTGCCAGCAGCCAACAGAGGGAGGGACCAAGCACAGATACGCAGTATTTT. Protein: CASSQQREGPSTDTQYF. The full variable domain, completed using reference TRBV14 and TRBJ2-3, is EAGVTQFPSHSVIEKGQTVTLRCDPISGHDNLYWYRRVMGKEIKFLLHFVKESKQDESGMPNNRFLAERTGGTYSTLKVQPAELEDSGVYFCASSQQREGPSTDTQYFGPGTRLTVL.

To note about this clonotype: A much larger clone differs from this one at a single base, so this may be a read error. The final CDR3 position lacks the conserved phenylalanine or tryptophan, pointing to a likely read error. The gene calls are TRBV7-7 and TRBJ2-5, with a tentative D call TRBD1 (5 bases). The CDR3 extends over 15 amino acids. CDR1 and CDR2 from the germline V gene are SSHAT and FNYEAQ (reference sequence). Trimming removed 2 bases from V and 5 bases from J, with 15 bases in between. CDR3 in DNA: TGTGCCAGCAGCTTAATTGTAGGGGTCTACGAGACCCAGTACATC. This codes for CASSLIVGVYETQYI.

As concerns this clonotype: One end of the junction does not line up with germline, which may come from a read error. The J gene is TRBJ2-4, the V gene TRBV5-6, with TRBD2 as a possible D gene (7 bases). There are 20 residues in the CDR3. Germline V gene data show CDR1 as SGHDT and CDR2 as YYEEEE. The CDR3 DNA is TGTGCCAGCACCCTGTTTTGGTCGCGGGGGCATAACGAGGGCAAAAACATTCAGCACTTC. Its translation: CASTLFWSRGHNEGKNIQHF.

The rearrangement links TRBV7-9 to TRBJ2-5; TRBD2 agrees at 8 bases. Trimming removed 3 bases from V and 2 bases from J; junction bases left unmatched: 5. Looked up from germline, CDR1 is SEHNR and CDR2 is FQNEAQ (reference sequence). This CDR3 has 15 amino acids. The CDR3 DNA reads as TGTGCCAGCAGCTTGGGTAGCGGGGCTCAAGAGACCCAGTACTTC. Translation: CASSLGSGAQETQYF.

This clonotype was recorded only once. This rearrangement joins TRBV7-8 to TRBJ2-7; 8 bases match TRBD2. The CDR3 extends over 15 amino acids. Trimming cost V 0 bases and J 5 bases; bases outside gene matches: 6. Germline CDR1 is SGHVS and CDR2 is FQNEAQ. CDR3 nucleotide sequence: TGTGCCAGCAGCTTAGCAGCGGGGGTGTCCCACGAGCAGTACTTC. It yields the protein CASSLAAGVSHEQYF.

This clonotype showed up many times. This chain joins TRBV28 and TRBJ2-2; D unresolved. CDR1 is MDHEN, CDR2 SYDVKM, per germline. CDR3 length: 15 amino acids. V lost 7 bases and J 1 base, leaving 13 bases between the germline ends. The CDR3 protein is CASNGWRGNTGELFF. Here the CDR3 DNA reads TGTGCCAGCAATGGGTGGAGAGGGAACACCGGGGAGCTGTTTTTT.

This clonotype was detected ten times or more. CDR3 protein: CASSAPGRSYNEQFF. As DNA, the CDR3 is TGTGCCAGCAGTGCCCCGGGGCGCTCCTACAATGAGCAGTTCTTC. The gene calls are TRBV6-2 or TRBV6-3 and TRBJ2-1; D is tentatively TRBD1 or TRBD2 (5 bases each). V was shortened by 5 bases and J by 0 bases, with 11 bases between the two germline ends. CDR3 length: 15 amino acids. Germline-derived CDR1 and CDR2 are MNHEY and SVGEGT.